The rows below give T cell receptor beta chains drawn from one sample of a study of cytomegalovirus exposure and HLA in healthy donors. The data were produced by immunoSEQ multiplex PCR, yet TCRdb's version contains in-frame clones alone and is incomplete. The sample yields about 160,000 clones, 70% to 90% seen once. The sequencing sample was made of PBMCs. These receptors all come from a woman aged 25 to 45 in good health and CMV-seropositive. The CDR3 runs from the conserved cysteine through the conserved F or W. Each record gives: CDR3 length, J gene, D gene, clone size, V gene, CDR3 protein, CDR3 DNA. A D gene is named only where the DNA matches it firmly. Clone size is shown for a subset of rows, as once, few, many or a class of expanded clone.

CDR3 length: 11
J gene: TRBJ1-1
D gene: TRBD1
clone size: .
V gene: TRBV20-1
CDR3 protein: CSAAGGAEAFF
CDR3 DNA: TGCAGTGCTGCAGGGGGAGCTGAAGCTTTCTTT

CDR3 length: 13
J gene: TRBJ1-5
D gene: TRBD1
clone size: .
V gene: TRBV27
CDR3 protein: CASSKGGGQPQHF
CDR3 DNA: TGTGCCAGCAGTAAAGGGGGCGGGCAGCCCCAGCATTTT

CDR3 length: 19
J gene: TRBJ2-5
D gene: TRBD2
clone size: .
V gene: TRBV5-4
CDR3 protein: CASSPQVTSGGGYQETQYF
CDR3 DNA: TGTGCCAGCAGCCCTCAAGTGACTAGCGGGGGGGGGTACCAAGAGACCCAGTACTTC

CDR3 length: 15
J gene: TRBJ1-2
D gene: .
clone size: once
V gene: TRBV14
CDR3 protein: CASSTLPSHNYGYTF
CDR3 DNA: TGTGCCAGCAGCACCCTTCCGAGCCATAACTATGGCTACACCTTC

CDR3 length: 12
J gene: TRBJ1-5
D gene: .
clone size: .
V gene: TRBV7-2
CDR3 protein: CASSLYQGFQHF
CDR3 DNA: TGTGCCAGCAGCTTATACCAGGGTTTCCAGCATTTT

CDR3 length: 12
J gene: TRBJ2-7
D gene: TRBD2
clone size: .
V gene: TRBV7-9
CDR3 protein: CASGAGGREQYF
CDR3 DNA: TGTGCCAGCGGTGCGGGGGGGCGGGAGCAGTACTTC

CDR3 length: 15
J gene: TRBJ2-7
D gene: .
clone size: .
V gene: TRBV7-9
CDR3 protein: CASSFNHGARSEQYF
CDR3 DNA: TGTGCCAGCAGCTTCAACCATGGGGCGAGAAGCGAGCAGTACTTC

CDR3 length: 13
J gene: TRBJ2-1
D gene: .
clone size: .
V gene: TRBV6-6
CDR3 protein: CASSFLGRHEQFF
CDR3 DNA: TGTGCCAGCAGTTTCCTAGGAAGACATGAGCAGTTCTTC

CDR3 length: 16
J gene: TRBJ1-3
D gene: .
clone size: once
V gene: TRBV2
CDR3 protein: CASSEAVSFSGNTIYF
CDR3 DNA: TGTGCCAGCAGTGAGGCAGTTTCATTCTCTGGAAACACCATATATTTT

CDR3 length: 14
J gene: TRBJ1-2
D gene: TRBD1
clone size: .
V gene: TRBV4-3
CDR3 protein: CASSQGQRTSGYTF
CDR3 DNA: TGCGCCAGCAGCCAGGGACAGAGAACCTCTGGCTACACCTTC

CDR3 length: 16
J gene: TRBJ2-1
D gene: TRBD2
clone size: .
V gene: TRBV19
CDR3 protein: CASSRASGGLTNEQFF
CDR3 DNA: TGTGCCAGTAGTCGGGCTAGCGGGGGGCTAACCAATGAGCAGTTCTTC

CDR3 length: 16
J gene: TRBJ2-5
D gene: TRBD1
clone size: .
V gene: TRBV5-6
CDR3 protein: CASSLFSEPRGETQYF
CDR3 DNA: TGTGCCAGCAGCTTATTCTCTGAGCCCAGGGGGGAGACCCAGTACTTC

CDR3 length: 15
J gene: TRBJ2-2
D gene: .
clone size: .
V gene: TRBV4-2
CDR3 protein: CASSPQRVDTGELFF
CDR3 DNA: TGTGCCAGCAGCCCTCAGCGGGTGGACACCGGGGAGCTGTTTTTT

CDR3 length: 17
J gene: TRBJ1-4
D gene: .
clone size: .
V gene: TRBV7-2
CDR3 protein: CASSLVPTRRSNEKLFF
CDR3 DNA: TGTGCCAGCAGCTTAGTACCCACTAGAAGGTCTAATGAAAAACTGTTTTTT

CDR3 length: 17
J gene: TRBJ1-1
D gene: .
clone size: .
V gene: TRBV27
CDR3 protein: CASSPTVIHEINTEAFF
CDR3 DNA: TGTGCCAGCAGTCCGACAGTTATTCATGAGATTAACACTGAAGCTTTCTTT

CDR3 length: 14
J gene: TRBJ1-1
D gene: .
clone size: .
V gene: TRBV18
CDR3 protein: CASSPLSKDIRAFF
CDR3 DNA: TGTGCCAGCTCACCTCTTTCTAAGGACATCCGAGCTTTCTTT